The rows below give T cell receptor beta chains drawn from one sample of a study of human thymus T cells. Method: immunoSEQ multiplex PCR; TCRdb's copy keeps in-frame clones and lacks some. This sample has approximately 46,000 clones, with 85% to 95% found just once. The specimen sequenced was blood. These receptor sequences come from a girl under three years old with a congenital heart defect but otherwise immunologically healthy. Both conserved end residues are part of each CDR3. The order of the fields is clone size, V gene, D gene, J gene, CDR3 DNA, CDR3 protein. D genes are given only for firm matches. The size of a clone is reported for some rows only, either as once, few or many, or as a class for expanded clones.

-	TRBV5-4	-	TRBJ2-7	TGTGCCAGCAGCTTGGCCGGGGGACACTCCTACGAGCAGTACTTC	CASSLAGGHSYEQYF
-	TRBV4-3	-	TRBJ2-5	TGCGCCAGCAGCCAAGTGGGGTCGGGGAGGGAGACCCAGTACTTC	CASSQVGSGRETQYF
-	TRBV4-2	-	TRBJ1-1	TGTGCCAGCAGCCAAGGGGGGGACTTCCTGAACACTGAAGCTTTCTTT	CASSQGGDFLNTEAFF
once	TRBV4-1	-	TRBJ2-2	TGCGCCAGCGGGGCCTCGAACACCGGGGAGCTGTTTTTT	CASGASNTGELFF
-	TRBV5-1	TRBD2	TRBJ2-1	TGCGCCAGCAGCTTGTCTAGCGGGATTGGGGATGAGCAGTTCTTC	CASSLSSGIGDEQFF
-	TRBV5-4	TRBD2	TRBJ2-3	TGTGCCAGCAGCTCCCCACTAGCGGGATTCACAGATACGCAGTATTTT	CASSSPLAGFTDTQYF
-	TRBV5-6	-	TRBJ1-3	TGTGCCAGCAGCTTGGGGAAGGGAACCGGAAACACCATATATTTT	CASSLGKGTGNTIYF
-	TRBV14	TRBD2	TRBJ2-3	TGTGCCAGCAGCCAAGGTCTAGCGGGAGGGCCGTCACAGCCGTTGGATACGCAGTATTTT	CASSQGLAGGPSQPLDTQYF
once	TRBV4-1	-	TRBJ1-2	TGCGCCAGCAGCCAGGGCTTATACTATGGCTACACCTTC	CASSQGLYYGYTF
-	TRBV19	TRBD1	TRBJ1-3	TGTGCCAGTAGTCCTTGGACAGGGACCCGCTCTGGAAACACCATATATTTT	CASSPWTGTRSGNTIYF
-	TRBV23-1	-	TRBJ1-3	TGCGCCAGCAGTCAGCGCGGGCCCCGCTCTGGAAACACCATATATTTT	CASSQRGPRSGNTIYF
once	TRBV4-2	-	TRBJ2-1	TGTGCCAGCAGCCCCAAGGGGTATGAGCAGTTCTTC	CASSPKGYEQFF
-	TRBV7-2	-	TRBJ2-7	TGTGCCAGCAGCCAACGACACTCGGCAAGCTACGAGCAGTACTTC	CASSQRHSASYEQYF
-	TRBV4-1	-	TRBJ2-5	TGCGCCAGCAGCCAAGGGGGCTCCGGGGACGGCGAGACCCAGTACTTC	CASSQGGSGDGETQYF
-	TRBV28	-	TRBJ2-3	TGTGCCAGCAGTTCCCCAAGGGGGAGGGGCACAGATACGCAGTATTTT	CASSSPRGRGTDTQYF
-	TRBV4-3	-	TRBJ1-2	TGCGCCAGCAGCCCAAGGGCGGGGCCGGGTGGCTACACCTTC	CASSPRAGPGGYTF
-	TRBV19	-	TRBJ2-3	TGTGCCAGTAGTATAAAGAGGGGGACCACAGATACGCAGTATTTT	CASSIKRGTTDTQYF
-	TRBV11-2	-	TRBJ2-1	TGTGCCAGCAGCTTATCCAGGGAGTACAATGAGCAGTTCTTC	CASSLSREYNEQFF
-	TRBV5-1	-	TRBJ2-1	TGCGCCAGCAGGTTGTGGAGAAGGGGTCCACGCGACAATGAGCAGTTCTTC	CASRLWRRGPRDNEQFF
-	TRBV28	TRBD1	TRBJ1-2	TGTGCCAGCAGTTTCCCGTCAGGGGGGGGCTACACCTTC	CASSFPSGGGYTF
-	TRBV7-6	TRBD2	TRBJ2-3	TGTGCCAGCAGCCTCGCGGGGGGCAAGGGAGATACGCAGTATTTT	CASSLAGGKGDTQYF
once	TRBV29-1	-	TRBJ2-1	TGCAGCGTTGATCCCTTCTCGGGCTACAATGAGCAGTTCTTC	CSVDPFSGYNEQFF
-	TRBV5-8	TRBD2	TRBJ2-1	TGTGCCAGCAGCTCCGGGACTAGGCACAATGAGCAGTTCTTC	CASSSGTRHNEQFF
-	TRBV2	TRBD2	TRBJ2-1	TGTGCCAGCAGAGTTCTAGCGGGTGGTCTAAATGAGCAGTTCTTC	CASRVLAGGLNEQFF